These 18 T cell receptor beta chains came from one sample sequenced in a study of T cell repertoires in cytomegalovirus infection. What these receptors recognize is not known. From the reads, TCRdb called clonotypes with MiXCR, one entry per CDR3 protein. This table holds about 130,000 distinct CDR3 sequences, more than 25% found once. Here the sequenced sample was CD8+ T cells from cultured PBMCs, taken from culture after CMV antigen stimulation. The source of these receptors is a human donor in good health (CMV status not recorded). Some clones in this sample may be carry-over from other donors' samples.

V is TRBV13 and J is TRBJ2-5; tentatively, D is TRBD1 (5 bases). The CDR3 loop spans 13 amino acids. V was cut by 1 base and J by 5 bases, with 8 bases left in between. CDR1 is PRHDT and CDR2 is FYEKMQ in the germline V gene (reference sequence). CDR3: CASSLDRRETQYF. The CDR3 nucleotides read TGTGCCAGCAGCTTAGACAGGCGCGAGACCCAGTACTTC. Supplemented by reference TRBV13 and TRBJ2-5, the full variable domain reads AAGVIQSPRHLIKEKRETATLKCYPIPRHDTVYWYQQGPGQDPQFLISFYEKMQSDKGSIPDRFSAQQFSDYHSELNMSSLELGDSALYFCASSLDRRETQYFGPGTRLLVL.

This clonotype occurred a few times. The V call is TRBV7-9, the J call TRBJ1-3; possible D gene TRBD1, 5 bases. Between the trimmed V and J ends, which lost 4 bases and 0 bases, there was a span of 19 bases. The CDR3 is 18 residues long. Per the germline V gene, CDR1 is SEHNR and CDR2 is FQNEAQ (reference sequence). CDR3 nucleotide sequence: TGTGCCAGCAGCTCAAATAACGGGGCGCTGAGCTCTGGAAACACCATATATTTT. This sequence encodes CASSSNNGALSSGNTIYF. Combining the CDR3 with reference TRBV7-9 and TRBJ1-3 gives the whole variable domain DTGVSQNPRHKITKRGQNVTFRCDPISEHNRLYWYRQTLGQGPEFLTYFQNEAQLEKSRLLSDRFSAERPKGSFSTLEIQRTEQGDSAMYLCASSSNNGALSSGNTIYFGEGSWLTVV.

The chain links TRBV4-1 to TRBJ2-3, with unresolved D. With 0 bases removed from V and 4 bases from J, the gap between germline ends came to 8 bases. The germline V gene encodes CDR1 MGHRA and CDR2 YSYEKL. This CDR3 has 14 residues. The CDR3 region is CASSQDWASDTQYF. CDR3 nucleotide sequence: TGCGCCAGCAGCCAAGATTGGGCATCAGATACGCAGTATTTT.

The chain links TRBV20-1 to TRBJ2-1; 14 bases match TRBD2. Germline-derived CDR1 and CDR2 are DFQATT and SNEGSKA (reference sequence). V lost 3 bases and J lost 3; bases outside the gene matches: 10. The CDR3 runs to 18 residues. CDR3: CSARKTSGGAVFYNEQFF. The CDR3 nucleotides are TGCAGTGCTAGGAAGACTAGCGGGGGGGCCGTTTTCTACAATGAGCAGTTCTTC.

The DNA for the CDR3 is TGTGCCAGCAGCCCAACGATAGCGGGGGGCCAGGATACGCAGTATTTT. Translation: CASSPTIAGGQDTQYF. This chain links TRBV7-6 with TRBJ2-3, with 10 nucleotides matching TRBD2. The CDR3 sequence is 16 residues long. Trimming removed 5 bases from V and 6 bases from J; junction bases left unmatched: 11. From germline, CDR1 is SGHVS and CDR2 FNYEAQ.

As concerns this clonotype: An end of the junction does not agree with germline; a read error may underlie this. The chain recombines TRBV7-9 with TRBJ1-1; the match to TRBD1 covers 8 bases. Germline V gene data show CDR1 as SEHNR and CDR2 as FQNEAQ (reference sequence). The CDR3 covers 11 residues. Here the CDR3 DNA reads TGTGCCAGCAGCTCCTCCAGGGGGCGAGGGTGG. It is translated as CASSSSRGRGW.

This clonotype has just a few counts. This chain uses TRBV20-1 with TRBJ1-5; possible D gene TRBD1, 5 bases. V gave up 2 bases and J gave up 6 bases, with 14 bases separating them. The germline V gene encodes CDR1 DFQATT and CDR2 SNEGSKA (reference sequence). The CDR3 covers 14 residues. DNA of the CDR3: TGCAGTGCTAGAACGGGGGGAGATGTTCAGCCCCAGCATTTT. Translating gives CSARTGGDVQPQHF.

This clonotype was detected only once. This chain uses TRBV6-1 with TRBJ2-3; TRBD2 is a possible D gene (6 bases). This CDR3 region has 16 residues. Germline V lookup: CDR1 MNHNS, CDR2 SASEGT. Trimming stripped 1 base from V and 2 bases from J, with 13 bases between. CDR3 loop: CASSEVGGSATDTQYF. In DNA form, the CDR3 reads TGTGCCAGCAGTGAAGTCGGGGGATCGGCCACAGATACGCAGTATTTT.

The genes are TRBV2 and TRBJ1-2; 8 bases fit TRBD1. J was trimmed by 6 bases and V by 6 bases; bases with no gene match: 9. The CDR3 sequence is 14 residues long. CDR1 and CDR2 (germline): SNHLY, FYNNEI. The CDR3 loop reads CASSLQGEFNGYTF. The CDR3 coding sequence is TGTGCCAGCAGCCTACAGGGGGAGTTTAATGGCTACACCTTC.

The V call is TRBV6-6, the J call TRBJ1-5; D unresolved. Looked up from germline, CDR1 is MNHNY and CDR2 is SVGAGI (reference sequence). The CDR3 covers 14 residues. The V end lost 2 bases, the J end lost 3 bases, and 8 bases lay between the germline ends. In DNA form, the CDR3 reads TGTGCCAGCAGTTACGGGAGTTCCAATCAGCCCCAGCATTTT. This encodes CASSYGSSNQPQHF.

This CDR3 is CASSPGTGSRHNEQFF. CDR3 coding DNA: TGTGCCAGCAGCCCAGGGACAGGGAGCAGACACAATGAGCAGTTCTTC. This chain connects TRBV7-9 to TRBJ2-1, with 9 bases lining up with TRBD1. The V gene's germline CDR1 is SEHNR and CDR2 FQNEAQ (reference sequence). Trimming cost V 5 bases and J 5 bases; bases outside gene matches: 10. This CDR3 has 16 amino acids.

V gene TRBV5-4 combines with J gene TRBJ2-1; 8 bases match TRBD1. Germline V gene sequence: CDR1 SGHNT, CDR2 YYREEE (reference sequence). This CDR3 has 13 amino acids. Germline trimming cut 0 bases from V and 7 bases from J; bases unmatched to any gene: 0. The CDR3 DNA reads TGTGCCAGCAGCTTGGACAGGGGGAATGAGCAGTTCTTC. Translation: CASSLDRGNEQFF.

The rearrangement joins TRBV27 to TRBJ2-3; D may be TRBD1 or TRBD2 (6 bases each). V lost 4 bases and J lost 2, with 13 bases in between. The CDR3 covers 15 residues. The germline V gene has CDR1 MNHEY and CDR2 SMNVEV (reference sequence). The DNA for the CDR3 is TGTGCCAGCAGTTCCCTCCCGGGGGCCACAGATACGCAGTATTTT. Translating gives CASSSLPGATDTQYF.

The chain links TRBV4-1 to TRBJ2-3; 10 nucleotides line up with TRBD2. The length of the CDR3 is 16 residues. Germline loops: CDR1 MGHRA, CDR2 YSYEKL. The V and J ends lost 4 bases and 4 bases, in that order; junction bases with no gene match: 8. CDR3 in amino acids: CASSPAGGPSSDTQYF. CDR3 bases: TGCGCCAGCAGCCCAGCGGGGGGGCCAAGTTCAGATACGCAGTATTTT.

This clonotype has more than one count but fewer than ten. The rearrangement links TRBV29-1 to TRBJ2-4; 8 bases are a match to TRBD1. This CDR3 spans 15 amino acids. Trimming at V came to 1 base and at J to 8 bases, leaving 10 bases not matched to a gene. Germline assignment: CDR1 SQVTM and CDR2 ANQGSEA. The CDR3 region has the DNA TGCAGCGTTGAAGCCTTAGACAGGGGTGGTGACATTCAGTACTTC. Its protein is CSVEALDRGGDIQYF.

This clonotype was seen only a few times. The chain couples TRBV27 to TRBJ1-5, with 9 bases aligning to TRBD1. In germline, CDR1 is MNHEY, CDR2 SMNVEV (reference sequence). Germline trimming cut 3 bases from V and 2 bases from J; bases unmatched to any gene: 8. CDR3 length: 17 amino acids. CDR3 amino acids: CASSLGWTGAGNQPQHF. Written as DNA, the CDR3 is TGTGCCAGCAGTTTGGGTTGGACAGGGGCCGGCAATCAGCCCCAGCATTTT.

The gene calls are TRBV5-1 and TRBJ2-1; 8 bases line up with TRBD2. Looked up from germline, CDR1 is SGHRS and CDR2 is YFSETQ. The CDR3 is 14 residues long. Germline trimming cut 4 bases from V and 6 bases from J; bases unmatched to any gene: 6. CDR3 loop: CASSVSGAFNEQFF. In DNA form, the CDR3 reads TGCGCCAGCAGCGTTAGCGGGGCGTTCAATGAGCAGTTCTTC.

There are a few counts of this clonotype. The chain joins TRBV7-8 to TRBJ2-2; D tentatively fits TRBD1 or TRBD2 (6 bases each). Germline loops: CDR1 SGHVS, CDR2 FQNEAQ. The CDR3 spans 14 residues. V was trimmed by 4 bases and J by 6 bases, leaving 12 bases between them. The CDR3 DNA follows: TGTGCCAGCAGCTGGAACAGGGAGGCCGGGGAGCTGTTTTTT. Translating gives CASSWNREAGELFF.